There are many counts of the clone carrying this T cell receptor (beta chain). No antigen is known for it. The record originates from a study of breast tumors, draining lymph nodes, adjacent tissues. Study-wide findings and caveats: Tumor TCR diversity was below lymph nodes but above nontumor tissue. That most tumor T cells come from lymph nodes remained unproven. Luminal-like breast cancer showed significantly higher tumor–nontumor repertoire similarity than basal-like. Most tumor T cells seemingly derive from lymph node, then expand in tumor.

The CDR3 is 12 amino acids. V lost 3 bases to trimming and J lost 6 bases, with 8 bases between them. CDR1 DFQATT and CDR2 SNEGSKA come from the germline V gene (reference sequence). Breast cancer patients provided tissue from their axillary draining lymph nodes. TCRdb re-derived calls from the multiplex PCR reads in MiXCR, one entry per CDR3 protein. This table holds about 110,000 distinct CDR3 sequences, roughly 29% found once. This clonotype was sampled from a female donor with breast cancer. Some clones in this sample may be carry-over from other donors' samples. The gene calls are TRBV20-1 and TRBJ2-2; possibly TRBD2 for D (6 bases). The source material was axillary lymph node tissue. CDR3: CSAREGPGELFF. The CDR3 DNA follows: TGCAGTGCTAGGGAGGGTCCCGGGGAGCTGTTTTTT.